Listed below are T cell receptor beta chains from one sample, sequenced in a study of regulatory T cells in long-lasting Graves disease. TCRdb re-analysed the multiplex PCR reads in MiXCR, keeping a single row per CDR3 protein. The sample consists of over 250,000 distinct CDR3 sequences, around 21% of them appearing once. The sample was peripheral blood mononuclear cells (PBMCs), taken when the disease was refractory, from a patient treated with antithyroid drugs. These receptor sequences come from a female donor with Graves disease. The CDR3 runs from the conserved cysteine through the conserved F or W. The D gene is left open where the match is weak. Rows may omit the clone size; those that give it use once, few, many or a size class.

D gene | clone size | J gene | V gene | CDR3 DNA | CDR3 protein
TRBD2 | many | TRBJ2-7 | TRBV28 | TGTGCCACCGGGACTAGCGGGAGCTACGAGCAGTACTTC | CATGTSGSYEQYF
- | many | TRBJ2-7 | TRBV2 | TGTGCCAGCAGTGAAGCGGAGGGGATTAACTACGAGCAGTACTTC | CASSEAEGINYEQYF
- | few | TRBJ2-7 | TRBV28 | TGTGCCAGCAGCCCCGGAACCAGGGAGGTCTACGAGCAGTACTTC | CASSPGTREVYEQYF
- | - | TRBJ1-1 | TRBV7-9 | TGTGCCAGCAGCTTGGCGGGACAAGTAAGTAGGACTGAAGCTTTCTTT | CASSLAGQVSRTEAFF
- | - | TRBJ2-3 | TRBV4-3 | TGCGCCAGCAGCAAAGTCGAGGTAGATACGCAGTATTTT | CASSKVEVDTQYF
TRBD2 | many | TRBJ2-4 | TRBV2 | TGTGCCAGCAGTGAAAATACAGCGGGAGGGCCCATTCAGTACTTC | CASSENTAGGPIQYF
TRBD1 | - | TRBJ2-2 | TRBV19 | TGTGCCAGTAGCCCCCCGGACAGGGGGGGAACCGGGGAGCTGTTTTTT | CASSPPDRGGTGELFF
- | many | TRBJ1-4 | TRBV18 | TGTGCCAGCTCACCACCGGCGGCACGTGGTGAAAAACTGTTTTTT | CASSPPAARGEKLFF
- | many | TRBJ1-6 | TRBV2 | TGTGCCAGGGGGTCCGGGGGCCATAATTCACCCCTCCACTTT | CARGSGGHNSPLHF
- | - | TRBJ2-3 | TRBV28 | TGTGCCAGCACCGGTAGCGGTCACCGACTCACAGATACGCAGTATTTT | CASTGSGHRLTDTQYF
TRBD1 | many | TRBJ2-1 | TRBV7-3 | TGTGCCAGCAGCCTGGGACAGCCCAATGAGCAGTTCTTC | CASSLGQPNEQFF
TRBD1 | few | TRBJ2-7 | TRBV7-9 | TGTGCCAGCAGCGAAACGACAGGGCAGGTCGAGCAGTACTTC | CASSETTGQVEQYF
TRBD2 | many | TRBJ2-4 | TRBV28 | TGTGCCAGCAGCCTGGGAGGGGTAGCCAAAAACATTCAGTACTTC | CASSLGGVAKNIQYF
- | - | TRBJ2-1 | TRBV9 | TGTGCCAGCAGTTTATTCACCCCGAGCTCCTACAATGAGCAGTTCTTC | CASSLFTPSSYNEQFF
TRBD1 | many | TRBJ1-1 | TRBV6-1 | TGTGCCAGCAGTGATGACAGGGGCTCTGAAGCTTTCTTT | CASSDDRGSEAFF
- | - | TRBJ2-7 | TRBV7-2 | TGTGCCAGCAGCTTAGCGTCGGTCTCCTACGAGCAGTACTTC | CASSLASVSYEQYF
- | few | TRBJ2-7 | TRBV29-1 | TGCAGCGCAGAAGCCGAAGCGGAGAGCTCCTACGAGCAGTACTTC | CSAEAEAESSYEQYF
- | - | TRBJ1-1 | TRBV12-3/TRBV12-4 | TGTGCCAGCAGTCCTGGACAGAGCTTTGAAGCTTTCTTT | CASSPGQSFEAFF
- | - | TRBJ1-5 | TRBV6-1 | TGTGCCAGCAACCAGGGTTCCAATCAGCCCCAGCATTTT | CASNQGSNQPQHF
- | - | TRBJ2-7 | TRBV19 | TGTGCCAGGACCCAAGAGACTTTTAACACCTACGAGCAGTACTTC | CARTQETFNTYEQYF
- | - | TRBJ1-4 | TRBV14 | TGTGCCAGCAGCCTCGACTCTGGTGAAAAACTGTTTTTT | CASSLDSGEKLFF
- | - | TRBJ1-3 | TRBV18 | TGTGCCAGCTCATCGACAGGATACTTCTCTGGAAACACCATATATTTT | CASSSTGYFSGNTIYF
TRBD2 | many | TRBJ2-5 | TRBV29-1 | TGCAGCGTTGCAGCCGGGGCGGGGGGAGTAGGGGAGACCCAGTACTTC | CSVAAGAGGVGETQYF
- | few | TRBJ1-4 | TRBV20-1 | TGCAGTGCTCGCGGGGCTGGGGGGGAAAAACTGTTTTTT | CSARGAGGEKLFF
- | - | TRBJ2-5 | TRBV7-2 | TGTGCCAGCAGCCCAGAGGGGGTTTGGGAGACCCAGTACTTC | CASSPEGVWETQYF
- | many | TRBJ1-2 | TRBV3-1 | TGTGCCAGCAGCCAAGAGGACACGCGGGGCTACACCTTC | CASSQEDTRGYTF
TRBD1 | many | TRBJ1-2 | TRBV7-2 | TGTGCCAGCAGCTCCCCCCAGGGGGACGGCTACACCTTC | CASSSPQGDGYTF
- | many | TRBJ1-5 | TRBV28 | TGTGCCAGCAGCCTACAGGGTTTCGGTCAGCCCCAGCATTTT | CASSLQGFGQPQHF
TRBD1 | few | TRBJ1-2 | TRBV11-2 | TGTGCCAGCAGCCGAATCGGGACAGGGGATGGCTACACCTTC | CASSRIGTGDGYTF